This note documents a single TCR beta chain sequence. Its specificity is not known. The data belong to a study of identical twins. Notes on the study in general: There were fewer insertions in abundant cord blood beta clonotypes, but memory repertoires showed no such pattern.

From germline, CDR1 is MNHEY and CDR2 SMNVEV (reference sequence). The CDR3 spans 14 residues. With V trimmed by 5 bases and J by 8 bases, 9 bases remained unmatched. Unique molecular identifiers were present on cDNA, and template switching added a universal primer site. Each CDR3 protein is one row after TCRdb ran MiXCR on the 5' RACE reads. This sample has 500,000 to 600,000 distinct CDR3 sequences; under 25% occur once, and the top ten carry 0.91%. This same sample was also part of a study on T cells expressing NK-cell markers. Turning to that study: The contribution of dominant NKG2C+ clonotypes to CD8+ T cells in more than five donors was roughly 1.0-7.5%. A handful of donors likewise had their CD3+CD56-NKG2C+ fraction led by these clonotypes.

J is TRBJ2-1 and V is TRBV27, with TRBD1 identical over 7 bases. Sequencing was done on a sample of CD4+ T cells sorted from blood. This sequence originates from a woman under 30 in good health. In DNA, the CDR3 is TGTGCCAGCAGTCCCCGACAGGGTTCATATGAGCAGTTCTTC. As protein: CASSPRQGSYEQFF.